Each of the 3 T cell receptor beta chains below was sequenced from the same sample in a study of T cell responses to AZD1222 COVID-19 vaccine. Assay used: immunoSEQ multiplex PCR; TCRdb lists only in-frame clones, some missing. This table holds 91,000 or so clones, approximately 90% found once. The specimen was peripheral blood, collected 28 days after the second AZD1222 dose. Every receptor here comes from an adult who received the AZD1222 COVID-19 vaccine.

CDR3 in DNA: TGTGCCAGCAGTTCAAGAGACAGGGGCTACAATGAGCAGTTCTTC. Amino acid sequence: CASSSRDRGYNEQFF. The rearrangement uses TRBV6-5 and TRBJ2-1, with 8 bases lining up with TRBD1. V shed 4 bases, J shed 3 bases, and the junction held 5 bases outside the gene matches. Germline CDR1 is MNHEY and CDR2 is SVGAGI. The CDR3 loop spans 15 amino acids.

V and J are TRBV6-5 and TRBJ1-5; 9 nucleotides match TRBD1. The V and J ends lost 10 bases and 7 bases, in that order; junction bases with no gene match: 8. The V gene's germline CDR1 is MNHEY and CDR2 SVGAGI. The CDR3 runs to 13 residues. The CDR3 here is CATSGQGGQPQHF. The DNA of the CDR3 is TGTGCCACCTCGGGACAGGGCGGGCAGCCCCAGCATTTT.

The chain links TRBV18 to TRBJ2-2; possibly TRBD1 for D (6 bases). With 3 bases removed from V and 0 bases from J, the gap between germline ends came to 17 bases. Looked up from germline, CDR1 is KGHSH and CDR2 is LQKENI. This CDR3 comprises 18 residues. The CDR3: CASSPSRGPLTNTGELFF. The DNA of the CDR3 is TGTGCCAGCTCACCGTCCAGGGGCCCCCTAACGAACACCGGGGAGCTGTTTTTT.